These T cell receptor beta chains were read from a single sample in a study of blood T cells in healthy people across ages. Via MiXCR, TCRdb re-called the 5' RACE reads, giving one row per CDR3 protein. The data hold roughly 1.9 million distinct CDR3 sequences, with approximately 40% observed a single time. Sample: blood. Receptors originate from a human donor in good health. The CDR3 runs from the conserved cysteine through the conserved F or W. D genes are given only for firm matches. The size of a clone is reported for some rows only, either as once, few or many, or as a class for expanded clones.

d_gene	v_gene	j_gene	abundance	CDR3nt	CDR3aa
TRBD1	TRBV4-3	TRBJ1-1	.	TGCGCCAGCAGCCAAGGTTACGACAGGGGAAACACTGAAGCTTTCTTT	CASSQGYDRGNTEAFF
.	TRBV9	TRBJ2-1	.	TGTGCCAGCAGCGCCTGGGGGGTTGGGGAGCAGTTCTTC	CASSAWGVGEQFF
.	TRBV6-5	TRBJ2-7	.	TGTGCCAGCAGTTACTCGACAGGCAGCCGGACCTACGAGCAGTACTTC	CASSYSTGSRTYEQYF
TRBD1	TRBV6-6	TRBJ2-1	.	TGTGCCAGCAGTTATGACCAAGACAGGGGGGTTTACGAGCAGTTCTTC	CASSYDQDRGVYEQFF
.	TRBV10-3	TRBJ2-5	.	TGTGCCATCAGTGAGTCCCTCGCTGGGACAAGACACGAGACCCAGTACTTC	CAISESLAGTRHETQYF
TRBD1	TRBV24-1	TRBJ2-6	.	TGTGCCACCAGTGATGCCGGAGGGACAGGGATCTTCACTGGGGCCAACGTCCTGACTTTC	CATSDAGGTGIFTGANVLTF
TRBD2	TRBV20-1	TRBJ2-1	few	TGCAGTGCTGTACCCCTAGCGGGGGCCTACAATGAGCAGTTCTTC	CSAVPLAGAYNEQFF
.	TRBV6-5	TRBJ2-7	few	TGTGCCAGCCGCCTGGGAGGTCAACCCTACGAGCAGTACTTC	CASRLGGQPYEQYF
.	TRBV29-1	TRBJ1-1	few	TGCAGCGTTGAAGTAGGTTTGGTGAACACTGAAGCTTTCTTT	CSVEVGLVNTEAFF
TRBD2	TRBV4-1	TRBJ2-1	few	TGCGCCAGCAGCCATTCTAGCGGGGCCCATCAACAGAGTTCCTACAATGAGCAGTTCTTC	CASSHSSGAHQQSSYNEQFF
.	TRBV4-3	TRBJ1-4	.	TGCGCCAGCAGCAACCGTCTTGAACTGGGGGCAAGTGGTGAAAAACTGTTTTTT	CASSNRLELGASGEKLFF
TRBD1	TRBV30	TRBJ2-2	.	TGTGCCTGGAGGACCGGGACAGGCTACGGGGAGCTGTTTTTT	CAWRTGTGYGELFF
.	TRBV4-1	TRBJ2-1	.	TGCGCCAGCAGCCAATGGTCCTACAATGAGCAGTTCTTC	CASSQWSYNEQFF
TRBD1	TRBV6-1	TRBJ2-7	.	TGTGCCAGCAGTGACCCCCGGGACAGAGCCTCCTACGAGCAGTACTTC	CASSDPRDRASYEQYF
.	TRBV7-2	TRBJ2-7	many	TGTGCCAGCAGCTTAATTAGGGGGGAAACCTACGAGCAGTACTTC	CASSLIRGETYEQYF
TRBD2	TRBV24-1	TRBJ2-3	.	TGTGCCACCAGTCCTAGCGGGGGGCCCGGTACGCAGTATTTT	CATSPSGGPGTQYF
.	TRBV4-3	TRBJ1-4	.	TGCGCCAGCAGCCAAGATCAGGGAGAAGGTGAAAAACTGTTTTTT	CASSQDQGEGEKLFF
TRBD2	TRBV14	TRBJ2-5	few	TGTGCCAGCAGCCAAAGCCTAGCGGGGACGGAGACCCAGTACTTC	CASSQSLAGTETQYF
.	TRBV28	TRBJ1-2	.	TGTGCCAGCAGTTTCACGCGGGGAACCTATGGCTACACCTTC	CASSFTRGTYGYTF
TRBD1	TRBV4-1	TRBJ2-3	few	TGCGCCAGCAGCCACTCGAACCGGGACAGGGATCATGGTTTCGGTACAGATACGCAGTATTTT	CASSHSNRDRDHGFGTDTQYF
TRBD1	TRBV4-3	TRBJ2-3	few	TGCGCCAGCAGCCAAGTGACCGACAGGGAGTGGACTACAGATACGCAGTATTTT	CASSQVTDREWTTDTQYF
.	TRBV9	TRBJ2-7	once	TGTGCCAGCAGCGTAGAAGAGGCCTTAACGGGACGGGCTTTCCGCTACGAGCAGTACTTC	CASSVEEALTGRAFRYEQYF
.	TRBV18	TRBJ2-7	.	TGTGCCAGCTCACCACCTACAGGACCTACCTACAATGAGCAGTACTTC	CASSPPTGPTYNEQYF
TRBD2	TRBV3-1	TRBJ2-5	.	TGTGCCAGCAGCCAAGAGGGGCGCGGGGGGGCCTCGCCAGAGACCCAGTACTTC	CASSQEGRGGASPETQYF
TRBD2	TRBV7-9	TRBJ2-5	few	TGTGCCAGCAGCCTGGGACTAGCGGGGCACCTTTCCAGAGAGACCCAGTACTTC	CASSLGLAGHLSRETQYF
.	TRBV11-1	TRBJ2-3	.	TGTGCCAGCAGCCAACGGCCCGAAGATTATACGCAGTATTTT	CASSQRPEDYTQYF
.	TRBV7-9	TRBJ1-5	few	TGTGCCAGCAGCTTACTGTCAGGGGATCAGCCCCAGCATTTT	CASSLLSGDQPQHF
.	TRBV11-2	TRBJ1-1	.	TGTGCCAGCAACTTAGGTCAGAACACTGAAGCTTTCTTT	CASNLGQNTEAFF
TRBD2	TRBV4-1	TRBJ2-7	few	TGCGCCAGCAGTGTCGCAGGAGCGGGGTACGAGCAGTACTTC	CASSVAGAGYEQYF
.	TRBV12-3/TRBV12-4	TRBJ1-5	few	TGTGCCAGCAGTTTCGGTGTCGACAATCAGCCCCAGCATTTT	CASSFGVDNQPQHF
TRBD1	TRBV7-3	TRBJ2-1	.	TGTGCCAGCAGCGAAGGGACAGGGGCATACAATGAGCAGTTCTTC	CASSEGTGAYNEQFF
TRBD1	TRBV24-1	TRBJ1-2	.	TGTGCCACCAGTCCCACGACAGGGGGCTTCCATGGCTACACCTTC	CATSPTTGGFHGYTF
.	TRBV7-9	TRBJ2-2	.	TGTGCCAGCAACCTATTCCACAGCGGGGAGCTGTTTTTT	CASNLFHSGELFF
.	TRBV4-3	TRBJ2-1	once	TGCGCCAGCAGCCAAGGCGGGGGCCAGGGCGATGAGCAGTTCTTC	CASSQGGGQGDEQFF
.	TRBV7-6	TRBJ1-1	few	TGTGCCAGCAGCTTAGTAAAAGGCAGCATGAACACTGAAGCTTTCTTT	CASSLVKGSMNTEAFF
TRBD1	TRBV6-2/TRBV6-3	TRBJ1-2	once	TGTGCCTGCAGTAAGCGGACAGGGGATTATGGCTACACCTTC	CACSKRTGDYGYTF
.	TRBV12-3/TRBV12-4	TRBJ2-5	.	TGTGCCAGCAGTACCCAGGGAAGGATCGGTCCGGAGACCCAGTACTTC	CASSTQGRIGPETQYF
.	TRBV7-9	TRBJ2-4	many	TGTGCCAGCAGCACCTCGGAGGGTAACATTCAGTACTTC	CASSTSEGNIQYF
TRBD1	TRBV4-1	TRBJ2-7	few	TGCGCCAGCAGCTCCCCCGGGACAGGGGGGAAGGGGGATTACGAGCAGTACTTC	CASSSPGTGGKGDYEQYF
.	TRBV7-2	TRBJ2-4	.	TGTGCCAGCAGCGACACAGGGTCTGTCCCGTCGGGGCAGTACTTC	CASSDTGSVPSGQYF